These T cell receptor beta chains were read from a single sample in a study of T cell responses to AZD1222 COVID-19 vaccine. TCRdb's table, derived via immunoSEQ multiplex PCR, lists solely in-frame clones and lacks some. The table includes about 72,000 clones, around 87% detected once. The sequenced sample was peripheral blood, obtained on day 0 of AZD1222 vaccination. Receptor source: an adult in good health. Both conserved end residues are part of each CDR3. The D gene is left open where the match is weak. The size of a clone is reported for some rows only, either as once, few or many, or as a class for expanded clones.

j_gene: TRBJ2-3
abundance: .
v_gene: TRBV4-1
d_gene: TRBD2
CDR3nt: TGCGCCAGCAGCCAAGAGAAAGGACTAGCGTCAGGTACGCAGTATTTT
CDR3aa: CASSQEKGLASGTQYF

j_gene: TRBJ2-7
abundance: once
v_gene: TRBV7-2
d_gene: TRBD2
CDR3nt: TGTGCCAGCAGCCCAAGGCGGGGGGACGAGCAGTACTTC
CDR3aa: CASSPRRGDEQYF

j_gene: TRBJ2-7
abundance: .
v_gene: TRBV6-5
d_gene: TRBD1
CDR3nt: TGTGCCAGCAGCAGGGGACAGGGGGACGAGCAGTACTTC
CDR3aa: CASSRGQGDEQYF

j_gene: TRBJ2-3
abundance: .
v_gene: TRBV27
d_gene: TRBD2
CDR3nt: TGTGCCAGCAGTTTTAGCGGGGACTACACAGATACGCAGTATTTT
CDR3aa: CASSFSGDYTDTQYF

j_gene: TRBJ1-5
abundance: .
v_gene: TRBV12-5
d_gene: TRBD1
CDR3nt: TGTGCTAGTGGTTTATGTAATCCCCGGGACAGGAGGGAAACGAGCAATCAGCCCCAGCATTTT
CDR3aa: CASGLCNPRDRRETSNQPQHF

j_gene: TRBJ2-7
abundance: few
v_gene: TRBV4-2
d_gene: .
CDR3nt: TGTGCCAGCAGCCAAGATGACACAGGATCGACGCAGTACTTC
CDR3aa: CASSQDDTGSTQYF

j_gene: TRBJ1-2
abundance: many
v_gene: TRBV29-1
d_gene: TRBD1
CDR3nt: TGCAGCGTTGAAGATCAACAGGGGGACTATGGCTACACCTTC
CDR3aa: CSVEDQQGDYGYTF

j_gene: TRBJ1-1
abundance: .
v_gene: TRBV30
d_gene: .
CDR3nt: TGTGCCTGGAAGGAAGGGCGGCGGAACACTGAAGCTTTCTTT
CDR3aa: CAWKEGRRNTEAFF

j_gene: TRBJ2-3
abundance: once
v_gene: TRBV19
d_gene: TRBD2
CDR3nt: TGTGCCAGTAGTATTATGGGACTAGAGGGAGATACGCAGTATTTT
CDR3aa: CASSIMGLEGDTQYF

j_gene: TRBJ1-5
abundance: .
v_gene: TRBV7-3
d_gene: .
CDR3nt: TGTGCCAGCAGCATTGGGGAAGGTCAGCCCCAGCATTTT
CDR3aa: CASSIGEGQPQHF

j_gene: TRBJ1-2
abundance: .
v_gene: TRBV28
d_gene: .
CDR3nt: TGTGCCAGCAGTTTGAGGCCTAAAATTGGTACAGCTAACTATGGCTACACCTTC
CDR3aa: CASSLRPKIGTANYGYTF

j_gene: TRBJ1-6
abundance: .
v_gene: TRBV28
d_gene: TRBD1
CDR3nt: TGTGCCGTACAGGGGGTGTCCCCAAATTCACCCCTCCACTTT
CDR3aa: CAVQGVSPNSPLHF

j_gene: TRBJ2-2
abundance: .
v_gene: TRBV10-3
d_gene: .
CDR3nt: TGTGCCATCAAAGGCGGGGCAGATTACACCGGGGAGCTGTTTTTT
CDR3aa: CAIKGGADYTGELFF

j_gene: TRBJ2-1
abundance: .
v_gene: TRBV30
d_gene: .
CDR3nt: TGTGCCTGGTCTGGGGCCTGGAATGAGCAGTTCTTC
CDR3aa: CAWSGAWNEQFF

j_gene: TRBJ1-1
abundance: .
v_gene: TRBV15
d_gene: TRBD1
CDR3nt: TGTGCCACCAGCACGTACGGGGACAGGTTGAACACTGAAGCTTTCTTT
CDR3aa: CATSTYGDRLNTEAFF

j_gene: TRBJ2-7
abundance: .
v_gene: TRBV19
d_gene: TRBD2
CDR3nt: TGTGCCTCAAACAGCGGGGGCCCGGTCGGGCAGTACTTC
CDR3aa: CASNSGGPVGQYF

j_gene: TRBJ2-3
abundance: once
v_gene: TRBV15
d_gene: TRBD2
CDR3nt: TGTGCCACCAGCAGAGTCCGCGGGGGAGGGACAGATACGCAGTATTTT
CDR3aa: CATSRVRGGGTDTQYF

j_gene: TRBJ1-6
abundance: once
v_gene: TRBV24-1
d_gene: .
CDR3nt: TGTGCCACCAGTGCGGGACACTATAATTCACCCCTCCACTTT
CDR3aa: CATSAGHYNSPLHF

j_gene: TRBJ2-5
abundance: .
v_gene: TRBV5-4
d_gene: .
CDR3nt: TGTGCCAGCAGCTTGGGTATCCAAGAGACCCAGTACTTC
CDR3aa: CASSLGIQETQYF

j_gene: TRBJ1-6
abundance: .
v_gene: TRBV19
d_gene: .
CDR3nt: TGTGCCAGTACTCCTCAGCAGGGGCACTTAAGGCCCCTCCACTTT
CDR3aa: CASTPQQGHLRPLHF

j_gene: TRBJ1-3
abundance: .
v_gene: TRBV28
d_gene: .
CDR3nt: TGTGCCAGCAGTTTATCCGGACGGTCTAGCTCTGGAAACACCATATATTTT
CDR3aa: CASSLSGRSSSGNTIYF

j_gene: TRBJ1-3
abundance: .
v_gene: TRBV13
d_gene: .
CDR3nt: TGTGCCAGCAGCTTAGACCGGTCCCCGGGCCCTCAAGGAAACACCATATATTTT
CDR3aa: CASSLDRSPGPQGNTIYF

j_gene: TRBJ2-7
abundance: few
v_gene: TRBV7-9
d_gene: .
CDR3nt: TGTGCCAGCAGCTCGACACCAACCTACGAGCAGTACTTC
CDR3aa: CASSSTPTYEQYF

j_gene: TRBJ1-3
abundance: .
v_gene: TRBV6-5
d_gene: .
CDR3nt: TGTGCCAGCAGTTACTCGAAGGACTCTGGAAACACCATATATTTT
CDR3aa: CASSYSKDSGNTIYF

j_gene: TRBJ2-7
abundance: .
v_gene: TRBV6-2/TRBV6-3
d_gene: .
CDR3nt: TGTGCCAGCAGTTACTCGATGGCCGCGAGCTACGAGCAGTACTTC
CDR3aa: CASSYSMAASYEQYF

j_gene: TRBJ2-3
abundance: once
v_gene: TRBV5-5
d_gene: .
CDR3nt: TGTGCCAGCAGCTTGGAGGGCTCAGATACGCAGTATTTT
CDR3aa: CASSLEGSDTQYF

j_gene: TRBJ2-7
abundance: .
v_gene: TRBV5-1
d_gene: .
CDR3nt: TGCGCCAGCAGCTTGGCTGGTGAGACTGAGCAGTACTTC
CDR3aa: CASSLAGETEQYF

j_gene: TRBJ1-2
abundance: .
v_gene: TRBV3-1/TRBV3-2
d_gene: TRBD1
CDR3nt: TGTGCCAGCAGCCAAGCAGGACAGGGCGGCTATGGCTACACCTTC
CDR3aa: CASSQAGQGGYGYTF

j_gene: TRBJ2-1
abundance: .
v_gene: TRBV9
d_gene: TRBD2
CDR3nt: TGTGCCAGCAGCGGCACTAGCGGGGGGGCGAATGAGCAGTTCTTC
CDR3aa: CASSGTSGGANEQFF

j_gene: TRBJ2-7
abundance: few
v_gene: TRBV5-1
d_gene: .
CDR3nt: TGCGCCAGCAGCTTGGATGGGGCGGTCCGTGAGCAGTACTTC
CDR3aa: CASSLDGAVREQYF

j_gene: TRBJ1-5
abundance: .
v_gene: TRBV24-1
d_gene: .
CDR3nt: TGTGCCACCAGTGACCCTAATCAGCCCCAGCATTTT
CDR3aa: CATSDPNQPQHF

j_gene: TRBJ1-2
abundance: .
v_gene: TRBV18
d_gene: .
CDR3nt: TGTGCCAGCTCACAGTATTGGACAGATAGTCCTGGCTACACCTTC
CDR3aa: CASSQYWTDSPGYTF

j_gene: TRBJ1-4
abundance: .
v_gene: TRBV19
d_gene: .
CDR3nt: TGTGCCAGTATGGAGAGGTCTAATGAAAAACTGTTTTTT
CDR3aa: CASMERSNEKLFF

j_gene: TRBJ1-1
abundance: .
v_gene: TRBV15
d_gene: .
CDR3nt: TGTGCCACCAGCAGAGATGAGACCCGCGGGGCTTTCTTT
CDR3aa: CATSRDETRGAFF

j_gene: TRBJ1-4
abundance: .
v_gene: TRBV3-1/TRBV3-2
d_gene: .
CDR3nt: TGTGCCAGCAGCCAATCTGGCAGGGATAATGAAAAACTGTTTTTT
CDR3aa: CASSQSGRDNEKLFF

j_gene: TRBJ1-4
abundance: few
v_gene: TRBV4-1
d_gene: .
CDR3nt: TGCGCCAGCAGCCAATTATCGGCAGCCTTTAATGAAAAACTGTTTTTT
CDR3aa: CASSQLSAAFNEKLFF

j_gene: TRBJ1-6
abundance: .
v_gene: TRBV3-1/TRBV3-2
d_gene: .
CDR3nt: TGTGCCAGCAGCTACGGGACGGGAAATTCACCCCTCCACTTT
CDR3aa: CASSYGTGNSPLHF

j_gene: TRBJ1-6
abundance: .
v_gene: TRBV28
d_gene: .
CDR3nt: TGTGCCAGCAGTTCGGACAGACAGCATTCACCCCTCCACTTT
CDR3aa: CASSSDRQHSPLHF

j_gene: TRBJ2-2
abundance: .
v_gene: TRBV18
d_gene: .
CDR3nt: TGTGCCAGCTCACAACAGGGCACCGGGGAGCTGTTTTTT
CDR3aa: CASSQQGTGELFF

j_gene: TRBJ1-1
abundance: .
v_gene: TRBV6-5
d_gene: .
CDR3nt: TGTGCCAGCAGACGGGGACAACAGGGGAACACTGAAGCTTTCTTT
CDR3aa: CASRRGQQGNTEAFF

j_gene: TRBJ1-1
abundance: once
v_gene: TRBV27
d_gene: TRBD1
CDR3nt: TGTGCCAGCAGTGCAAGATACAGGGGTAAGGCTTTCTTT
CDR3aa: CASSARYRGKAFF

j_gene: TRBJ1-1
abundance: .
v_gene: TRBV7-9
d_gene: .
CDR3nt: TGTGCCAGCAGCAGGACAGACCTCCCGAACACTGAAGCTTTCTTT
CDR3aa: CASSRTDLPNTEAFF

j_gene: TRBJ2-5
abundance: .
v_gene: TRBV3-1/TRBV3-2
d_gene: .
CDR3nt: TGTGCCAGCAGCCAAGATCTCGGCCTATCAGAGACCCAGTACTTC
CDR3aa: CASSQDLGLSETQYF

j_gene: TRBJ2-2
abundance: .
v_gene: TRBV4-1
d_gene: .
CDR3nt: TGCGCCAGCAGCCAAGGCAGGGGTATTATCTTTAGGGAGCTGTTTTTT
CDR3aa: CASSQGRGIIFRELFF

j_gene: TRBJ1-1
abundance: .
v_gene: TRBV3-1/TRBV3-2
d_gene: .
CDR3nt: TGTGCCAGCAGCTCGCGGGGGGGCAGGAACACTGAAGCTTTCTTT
CDR3aa: CASSSRGGRNTEAFF

j_gene: TRBJ2-5
abundance: .
v_gene: TRBV19
d_gene: .
CDR3nt: TGTGCCAGTAGTGGGTCCCTTAAAGAGACCCAGTACTTC
CDR3aa: CASSGSLKETQYF

j_gene: TRBJ2-1
abundance: .
v_gene: TRBV14
d_gene: .
CDR3nt: TGTGCCAGCAGCCAAGATAGATCGGGGGAGCAGTTCTTC
CDR3aa: CASSQDRSGEQFF

j_gene: TRBJ1-2
abundance: .
v_gene: TRBV25-1
d_gene: .
CDR3nt: TGTGCCAGCAGTGAATGGGCCATTAACTATGGCTACACCTTC
CDR3aa: CASSEWAINYGYTF

j_gene: TRBJ2-2
abundance: .
v_gene: TRBV2
d_gene: TRBD1
CDR3nt: TGTGCCAGCAGTCCCCAGGGGGCGCTCAACACCGGGGAGCTGTTTTTT
CDR3aa: CASSPQGALNTGELFF

j_gene: TRBJ2-7
abundance: medium-sized
v_gene: TRBV3-1/TRBV3-2
d_gene: .
CDR3nt: TGTGCCAGCAAGAACAGCCTCTCCTACGAGCAGTACTTC
CDR3aa: CASKNSLSYEQYF

j_gene: TRBJ2-5
abundance: .
v_gene: TRBV5-4
d_gene: TRBD2
CDR3nt: TGTGCCAGCAGCAGTAGCGGGGGGGCCGAGACCCAGTACTTC
CDR3aa: CASSSSGGAETQYF

j_gene: TRBJ2-7
abundance: once
v_gene: TRBV12-5
d_gene: TRBD2
CDR3nt: TGTGCTAGTGGTTTGCGGGGACTAGCTCCGTTCTCCTACGAGCAGTACTTC
CDR3aa: CASGLRGLAPFSYEQYF